Listed below are T cell receptor beta chains from one sample, sequenced in a study of OX40 agonist ivuxolimab in advanced cancers. TCRdb's table, derived via immunoSEQ multiplex PCR, lists solely in-frame clones and lacks some. Of 90,000 or so clones listed, 89% are singletons. The sequencing here drew on CD4+ or CD8+ T cells sorted from blood, taken in a trial of the OX40 agonist ivuxolimab. Receptors were obtained from an adult with an advanced solid tumor such as melanoma, head and neck, liver or kidney cancer. Each CDR3 is given without its conserved first and last residue.

V | CDR3
TRBV25-1 | ASSDPGAPNQPQH
TRBV7-2 | ASSRLAGEAGELF
TRBV7-8 | ASSSKTGIDEQF
TRBV4-3 | ASSQGRGGNQPQH
TRBV6-6 | ASTNPGGAGELF
TRBV29-1 | SVEKLGGSTNEKLF
TRBV29-1 | SVEGGTGTGYT
TRBV5-4 | ASSRDSDTEAF
TRBV11-2 | ASSPRTGQGSQAF
TRBV7-6 | ASSATGVWADTQY
TRBV6-5 | ASSYSGFGYT
TRBV7-2 | ASSLDQGADGYT
TRBV6-5 | ASKTPGETQY
TRBV18 | ASSQQGLGQPQH
TRBV5-5 | ASSSGTLSYEQY
TRBV2 | ASSEGGYGYT
TRBV18 | ASSPGTGENEKLF
TRBV7-9 | ASSLEGRGNYGYT
TRBV28 | ASSLPSGRSYEQY